This T cell receptor (beta chain) derives from a study of T cell changes during pregnancy in multiple sclerosis. The CDR3 consists of 14 residues. J was trimmed by 3 bases and V by 11 bases; bases with no gene match: 8. Germline V gives CDR1 MNHNS, CDR2 SASEGT. The assay was immunoSEQ multiplex PCR, and TCRdb's table has in-frame clones only and misses some. The sample lists tens of thousands of clones, just over 90% occurring once. This clonotype originated in a female donor with multiple sclerosis, enrolled in a pregnancy study. The J gene is TRBJ2-7, the V gene TRBV6-1; 12 positions match TRBD2. The specimen comprised CD4+ T cells from peripheral blood mononuclear cells, sampled before pregnancy. The CDR3 DNA follows: TGTGCCGGAAGCTTGACTAGCGGGAGCTACGAGCAGTACTTC. Amino acid sequence: CAGSLTSGSYEQYF.